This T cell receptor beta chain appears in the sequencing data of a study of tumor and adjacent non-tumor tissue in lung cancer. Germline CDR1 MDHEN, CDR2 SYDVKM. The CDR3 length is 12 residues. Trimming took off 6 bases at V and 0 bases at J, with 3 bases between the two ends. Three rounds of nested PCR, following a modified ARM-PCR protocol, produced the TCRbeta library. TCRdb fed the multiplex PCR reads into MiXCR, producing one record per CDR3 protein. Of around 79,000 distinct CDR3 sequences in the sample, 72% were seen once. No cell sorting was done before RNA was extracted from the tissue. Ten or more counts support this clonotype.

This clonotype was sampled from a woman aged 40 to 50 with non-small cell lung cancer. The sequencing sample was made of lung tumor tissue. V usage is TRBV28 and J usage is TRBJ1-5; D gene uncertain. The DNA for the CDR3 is TGTGCCAGCAGGGATAGCAATCAGCCCCAGCATTTT. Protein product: CASRDSNQPQHF. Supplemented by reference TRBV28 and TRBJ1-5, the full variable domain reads DVKVTQSSRYLVKRTGEKVFLECVQDMDHENMFWYRQDPGLGLRLIYFSYDVKMKEKGDIPEGYSVSREKKERFSLILESASTNQTSMYLCASRDSNQPQHFGDGTRLSIL.